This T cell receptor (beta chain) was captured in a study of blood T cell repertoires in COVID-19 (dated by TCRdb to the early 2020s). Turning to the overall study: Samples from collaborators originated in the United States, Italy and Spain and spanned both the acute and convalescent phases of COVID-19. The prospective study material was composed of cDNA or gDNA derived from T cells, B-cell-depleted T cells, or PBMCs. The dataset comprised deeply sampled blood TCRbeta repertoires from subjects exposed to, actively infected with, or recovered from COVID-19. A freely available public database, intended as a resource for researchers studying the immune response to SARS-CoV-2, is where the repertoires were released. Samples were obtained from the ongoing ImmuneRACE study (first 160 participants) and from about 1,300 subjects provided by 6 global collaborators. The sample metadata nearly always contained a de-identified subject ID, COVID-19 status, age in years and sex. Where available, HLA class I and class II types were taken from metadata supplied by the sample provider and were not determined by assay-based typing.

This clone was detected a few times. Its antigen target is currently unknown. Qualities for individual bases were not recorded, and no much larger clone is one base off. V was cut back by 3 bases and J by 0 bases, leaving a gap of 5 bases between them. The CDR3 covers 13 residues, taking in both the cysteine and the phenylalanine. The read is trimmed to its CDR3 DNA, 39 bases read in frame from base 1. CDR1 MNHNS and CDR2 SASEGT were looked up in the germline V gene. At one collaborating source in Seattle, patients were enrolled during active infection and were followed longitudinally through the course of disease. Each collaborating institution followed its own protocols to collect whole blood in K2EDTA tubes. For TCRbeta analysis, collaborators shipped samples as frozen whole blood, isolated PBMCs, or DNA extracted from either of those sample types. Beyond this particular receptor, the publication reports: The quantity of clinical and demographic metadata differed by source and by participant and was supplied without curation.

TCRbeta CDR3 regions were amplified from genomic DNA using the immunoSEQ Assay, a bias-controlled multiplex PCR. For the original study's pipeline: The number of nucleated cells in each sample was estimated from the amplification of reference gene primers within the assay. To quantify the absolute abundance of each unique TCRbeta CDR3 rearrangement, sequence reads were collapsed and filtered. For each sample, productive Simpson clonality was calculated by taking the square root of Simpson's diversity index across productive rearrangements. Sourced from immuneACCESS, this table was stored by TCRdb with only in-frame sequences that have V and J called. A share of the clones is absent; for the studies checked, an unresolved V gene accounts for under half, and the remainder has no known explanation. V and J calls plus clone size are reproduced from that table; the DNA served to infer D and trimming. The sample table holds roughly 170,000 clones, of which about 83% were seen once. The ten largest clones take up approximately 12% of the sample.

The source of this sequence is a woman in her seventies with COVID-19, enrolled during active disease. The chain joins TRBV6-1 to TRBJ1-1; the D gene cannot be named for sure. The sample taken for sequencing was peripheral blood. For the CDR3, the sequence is CASSDKMNTEAFF. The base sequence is TGTGCCAGCAGTGACAAAATGAACACTGAAGCTTTCTTT.